This T cell receptor beta chain was identified during a study of cytomegalovirus exposure and HLA in healthy donors. On this clone: Antigen: not known.

Regarding the study as a whole: Listed as cytomegalovirus-associated were 164 TCR beta chains. Reported results showed that the classifier diagnosed cytomegalovirus status with high specificity and sensitivity. Most TCR sequences were seen very rarely across donors, but some public TCRs occurred in many.

Profiled with immunoSEQ multiplex PCR; TCRdb holds only in-frame clones, not every one. The sample includes over 100,000 clones, around 87% of them seen just once. This CDR3 region has 14 residues. The germline V and J ends were trimmed by 6 bases and 4 bases, with 15 bases remaining between them. Per germline, CDR1 MNHEY and CDR2 SVGAGI. This chain joins TRBV6-5 and TRBJ1-1; D is perhaps TRBD1 (5 bases). Input material: PBMCs. This sequence was found in a woman aged 18-29 years in good health and CMV-seropositive. In DNA form, the CDR3 reads TGTGCCAGCAGCCCAGATCGGGGGAGCACTGAAGCTTTCTTT. This encodes CASSPDRGSTEAFF.